The rows below give T cell receptor beta chains drawn from one sample of a study of somatic mutations in cytotoxic T cells in rheumatoid arthritis. Profiling relied on immunoSEQ multiplex PCR, and the TCRdb table lists in-frame clones only, not all of them. Of 18,000 or so clones in the sample, under 80% are singletons; the top ten hold roughly 5.3%. Specimen: CD8+ T cells sorted from blood. The source of these receptors is a man aged 55 to 69 in good health. Each CDR3 is given with its conserved first and last residue. A D gene is named only where the DNA matches it firmly. Clone size is given for some rows only: seen once, a few or many times, or a class if the clone is expanded.

CDR3 DNA: TGTGCCAGCAGCGCAGGAGCAGGGGGCTGGGAGAACACTGAAGCTTTCTTT
CDR3 protein: CASSAGAGGWENTEAFF
V gene: TRBV9
D gene: TRBD1
clone size: .
J gene: TRBJ1-1

CDR3 DNA: TGTGCCAGCAGCTTAGGGCTAGCGGGAGGCAATGAGCAGTTCTTC
CDR3 protein: CASSLGLAGGNEQFF
V gene: TRBV11-1
D gene: TRBD2
clone size: .
J gene: TRBJ2-1

CDR3 DNA: TGTGCCAGCAGCCAAGCTCAGGGTCGCTATGAAAAACTGTTTTTT
CDR3 protein: CASSQAQGRYEKLFF
V gene: TRBV14
D gene: .
clone size: .
J gene: TRBJ1-4

CDR3 DNA: TGTGCCTGCGCCCCGAGCTCCTACAATGAGCAGTTCTTC
CDR3 protein: CACAPSSYNEQFF
V gene: TRBV19
D gene: .
clone size: .
J gene: TRBJ2-1

CDR3 DNA: TGTGCCAGCAGCTTCCGCAATGAGCAGTTCTTC
CDR3 protein: CASSFRNEQFF
V gene: TRBV11-2
D gene: .
clone size: .
J gene: TRBJ2-1

CDR3 DNA: TGCGCCAGCAGCCACCTAGCAGATAGCAATCAGCCCCAGCATTTT
CDR3 protein: CASSHLADSNQPQHF
V gene: TRBV4-1
D gene: .
clone size: .
J gene: TRBJ1-5

CDR3 DNA: TGTGCCAGCAGCATACAGGGGCGCTATGGCTACACCTTC
CDR3 protein: CASSIQGRYGYTF
V gene: TRBV5-4
D gene: TRBD1
clone size: .
J gene: TRBJ1-2

CDR3 DNA: TGTGCCAGCAGTTACTCGGGTTCCCTGAGGTCCCAGCATTTT
CDR3 protein: CASSYSGSLRSQHF
V gene: TRBV6-5
D gene: .
clone size: .
J gene: TRBJ1-5

CDR3 DNA: TGCGCCAGCAGCTTGCTAGCGGGGGGGTACTACGAGCAGTACTTC
CDR3 protein: CASSLLAGGYYEQYF
V gene: TRBV5-1
D gene: TRBD2
clone size: .
J gene: TRBJ2-7

CDR3 DNA: TGTGCCAGCAGCCGATTAGGACAGTCCCACGAGCAGTACTTC
CDR3 protein: CASSRLGQSHEQYF
V gene: TRBV7-9
D gene: .
clone size: .
J gene: TRBJ2-7

CDR3 DNA: TGTGCCAGCAGTGAAGGTATCAGGGAGAACACTGAAGCTTTCTTT
CDR3 protein: CASSEGIRENTEAFF
V gene: TRBV6-1
D gene: .
clone size: .
J gene: TRBJ1-1

CDR3 DNA: TGTGCCAGCAGCTTATATGCCGGACTAGCGGGAGGCACAGATACGCAGTATTTT
CDR3 protein: CASSLYAGLAGGTDTQYF
V gene: TRBV7-9
D gene: TRBD2
clone size: .
J gene: TRBJ2-3

CDR3 DNA: TGTGCCAGCAGCCCCCCCCGAAGTCCAGGGAACACTGAAGCTTTCTTT
CDR3 protein: CASSPPRSPGNTEAFF
V gene: TRBV7-9
D gene: .
clone size: .
J gene: TRBJ1-1

CDR3 DNA: TGTGCCAGCAGCTTAGGTCAGCAGCCCCAGCATTTT
CDR3 protein: CASSLGQQPQHF
V gene: TRBV13
D gene: .
clone size: .
J gene: TRBJ1-5

CDR3 DNA: TGTGCCATCAGTGAGTCCTGGACAGACACAGATACGCAGTATTTT
CDR3 protein: CAISESWTDTDTQYF
V gene: TRBV10-3
D gene: .
clone size: .
J gene: TRBJ2-3

CDR3 DNA: TGTGCCATCAGCGACTCTAACAGGGGTTACCAGCCCCAGCATTTT
CDR3 protein: CAISDSNRGYQPQHF
V gene: TRBV10-3
D gene: TRBD1
clone size: .
J gene: TRBJ1-5

CDR3 DNA: TGCAGCGTTGAGGCTCCCAGCTCCTACAATGAGCAGTTCTTC
CDR3 protein: CSVEAPSSYNEQFF
V gene: TRBV29-1
D gene: .
clone size: .
J gene: TRBJ2-1

CDR3 DNA: TGTGCCAGCGGCAGGAGGGCCGACACCGGGGAGCTGTTTTTT
CDR3 protein: CASGRRADTGELFF
V gene: TRBV2
D gene: .
clone size: .
J gene: TRBJ2-2

CDR3 DNA: TGTGCCAGCAGTGTGACAGGGGTGGAGACCCAGTACTTC
CDR3 protein: CASSVTGVETQYF
V gene: TRBV27
D gene: TRBD1
clone size: .
J gene: TRBJ2-5

CDR3 DNA: TGTGCCAGCAGCTTAGCGCAGGGGTCGGCCAAAAACATTCAGTACTTC
CDR3 protein: CASSLAQGSAKNIQYF
V gene: TRBV7-9
D gene: .
clone size: .
J gene: TRBJ2-4

CDR3 DNA: TGTGCCAGCGGGCCGTACACCGGGGAGCTGTTTTTT
CDR3 protein: CASGPYTGELFF
V gene: TRBV9
D gene: .
clone size: once
J gene: TRBJ2-2

CDR3 DNA: TGTGCCAGTAGTATAGGAGGGACTAGCATAGAGACCCAGTACTTC
CDR3 protein: CASSIGGTSIETQYF
V gene: TRBV19
D gene: TRBD2
clone size: few
J gene: TRBJ2-5

CDR3 DNA: TGTGCCAGCAGCTCCGGACAGAACCAAGAGACCCAGTACTTC
CDR3 protein: CASSSGQNQETQYF
V gene: TRBV11-3
D gene: .
clone size: .
J gene: TRBJ2-5

CDR3 DNA: TGTGCCAGCAGCCCCTCCGTGGCGGGGAGGGAGACCCAGTACTTC
CDR3 protein: CASSPSVAGRETQYF
V gene: TRBV7-7
D gene: .
clone size: .
J gene: TRBJ2-5

CDR3 DNA: TGTGCCAGCAGCTACCCGGGACACCTTAATGAAAAACTGTTTTTT
CDR3 protein: CASSYPGHLNEKLFF
V gene: TRBV5-6
D gene: .
clone size: .
J gene: TRBJ1-4

CDR3 DNA: TGTGCCAGCAGCTCCGACAGGGGGATAAGCTCCTACAATGAGCAGTTCTTC
CDR3 protein: CASSSDRGISSYNEQFF
V gene: TRBV5-6
D gene: TRBD1
clone size: .
J gene: TRBJ2-1

CDR3 DNA: TGTGCCAGCAGCTTTGATAGGACTGGGGCCAGCGGGACTCAAGAGACCCAGTACTTC
CDR3 protein: CASSFDRTGASGTQETQYF
V gene: TRBV7-8
D gene: TRBD2
clone size: few
J gene: TRBJ2-5

CDR3 DNA: TGTGCCAGCGTACGACAGGGGGACTTAGACGGGGAGCTGTTTTTT
CDR3 protein: CASVRQGDLDGELFF
V gene: TRBV7-6
D gene: TRBD1
clone size: .
J gene: TRBJ2-2

CDR3 DNA: TGTGCCAGTAGTATCTCAGGGTGGGCCTACGAGCAGTACTTC
CDR3 protein: CASSISGWAYEQYF
V gene: TRBV19
D gene: .
clone size: .
J gene: TRBJ2-7